The 24 T cell receptor beta chains in this list originate from one sample, sequenced in a study of OX40 agonist ivuxolimab in advanced cancers. Assay used: immunoSEQ multiplex PCR; TCRdb lists only in-frame clones, some missing. The sample has almost 90,000 clones; roughly 89% are singletons. Here the sequenced sample was CD4+ or CD8+ T cells sorted from blood, taken in a trial of the OX40 agonist ivuxolimab. The origin of the receptors is an adult with an advanced solid tumor such as melanoma, head and neck, liver or kidney cancer.

V is TRBV11-2 and J is TRBJ2-5; D may be TRBD2 (5 bases). Germline lookup yields CDR1 SGHAT and CDR2 FQNNGV. The CDR3 is made up of 13 amino acids. The V end was cut by 5 bases, the J end by 2 bases, with 9 bases between. CDR3 amino acids: CASSPGIQETQYF. CDR3 sequence (DNA): TGTGCCAGCAGCCCCGGGATTCAAGAGACCCAGTACTTC.

This chain connects TRBV2 to TRBJ2-7; no clear D gene. Trimming took 0 bases from V and 4 from J, leaving 10 bases between them. The CDR3 has 14 residues. The germline V gene encodes CDR1 SNHLY and CDR2 FYNNEI. This CDR3 is CASSEAITDYEQYF. The CDR3 DNA reads as TGTGCCAGCAGTGAAGCTATAACAGATTACGAGCAGTACTTC.

This chain joins TRBV5-1 and TRBJ1-6; 10 bases line up with TRBD1. The CDR3 totals 15 residues. With V trimmed by 4 bases and J by 8 bases, 6 bases remained unmatched. The germline V gene encodes CDR1 SGHRS and CDR2 YFSETQ. CDR3 nucleotides: TGCGCCAGCAGCGTCGCCGGGACAGGGGATTCACCCCTCCACTTT. Translated: CASSVAGTGDSPLHF.

The rearrangement uses TRBV7-9 and TRBJ1-2, with TRBD1 identical over 8 bases. Germline V gene lookup returns CDR1 SEHNR and CDR2 FQNEAQ (reference sequence). V lost 6 bases to trimming and J lost 2 bases; unmatched junction nucleotides: 11. This CDR3 contains 16 residues. CDR3 DNA: TGTGCCAGCAGTCAAGAAACAGGGGGATCAAACTATGGCTACACCTTC. This codes for CASSQETGGSNYGYTF. Looking up the rest from reference TRBV7-9 and TRBJ1-2 gives the full variable domain: DTGVSQNPRHKITKRGQNVTFRCDPISEHNRLYWYRQTLGQGPEFLTYFQNEAQLEKSRLLSDRFSAERPKGSFSTLEIQRTEQGDSAMYLCASSQETGGSNYGYTFGSGTRLTVV.

The genes are TRBV9 and TRBJ1-4; 8 nucleotides align to TRBD1. Trimming cost V 1 base and J 7 bases; bases outside gene matches: 6. Looked up from germline, CDR1 is SGDLS and CDR2 is YYNGEE. This CDR3 is 15 amino acids long. CDR3 DNA sequence: TGTGCCAGCAGCGTAAGGGCAGGGGGCAGTGAAAAACTGTTTTTT. Encoded protein: CASSVRAGGSEKLFF. The full variable domain, its missing parts supplied by reference TRBV9 and TRBJ1-4, is DSGVTQTPKHLITATGQRVTLRCSPRSGDLSVYWYQQSLDQGLQFLIQYYNGEERAKGNILERFSAQQFPDLHSELNLSSLELGDSALYFCASSVRAGGSEKLFFGSGTQLSVL.

V and J are TRBV7-3 and TRBJ1-2, with 10 bases matching TRBD1. Germline CDR1 is SGHTA and CDR2 is FQGTGA. Trimming took 5 bases from V and 8 from J; bases not matched to a gene: 8. This CDR3 spans 14 amino acids. In DNA form, the CDR3 reads TGTGCCAGCAGCCGAGACAGGGGGCCTGGAGGCTACACCTTC. Translation gives CASSRDRGPGGYTF.

This clone was seen just once. This chain links TRBV7-8 with TRBJ1-3; a weak D match, TRBD1 (5 bases). Trimming left V 5 bases short and J 0 bases short, with 14 bases between. CDR3 size: 16 residues. Germline CDR1 reads SGHVS; CDR2 reads FQNEAQ. For the CDR3, the DNA is TGTGCCAGCAGCCGCACTGGGACGGTCTCTGGAAACACCATATATTTT. Translating it yields CASSRTGTVSGNTIYF.

The V gene is TRBV4-3, the J gene TRBJ2-3; D unclear. The CDR3 sequence is 15 residues long. V lost 1 base to trimming and J lost 1 base, with 9 bases between them. Germline V CDR1 and CDR2: LGHNA, YSLEER. CDR3 nucleotides: TGCGCCAGCAGCCAAGTTTCCCAGGGCACAGATACGCAGTATTTT. The encoded protein is CASSQVSQGTDTQYF.

The chain joins TRBV11-2 to TRBJ2-5; the D is unclear. Germline V gene sequence: CDR1 SGHAT, CDR2 FQNNGV. V was trimmed by 5 bases and J by 2 bases, leaving 15 bases between them. The CDR3 is 15 amino acids. The CDR3 loop is CASSRATDTQETQYF. CDR3 nucleotides: TGTGCCAGCAGCCGGGCGACGGATACACAAGAGACCCAGTACTTC.

V and J are TRBV6-5 and TRBJ1-6; 7 bases are shared with TRBD1. Germline lookup yields CDR1 MNHEY and CDR2 SVGAGI. J gave up 9 bases and V 1 base, and 9 bases lay outside the gene matches. The CDR3 sequence is 16 residues long. DNA of the CDR3: TGTGCCAGCAGTTACTACCCGGCAGGGGGATCTTCACCCCTCCACTTT. This sequence encodes CASSYYPAGGSSPLHF.

This chain joins TRBV12-5 and TRBJ1-2; 8 bases map to TRBD1. The germline gives CDR1 LGHNT, CDR2 FRNRAP. Trimming at V came to 2 bases and at J to 4 bases, leaving 12 bases not matched to a gene. The CDR3 extends over 17 amino acids. CDR3 DNA sequence: TGTGCTAGTGGTTTGAAGTTGGACAGGGTATGGGCCTATGGCTACACCTTC. This sequence encodes CASGLKLDRVWAYGYTF. Supplemented by reference TRBV12-5 and TRBJ1-2, the full variable domain reads DARVTQTPRHKVTEMGQEVTMRCQPILGHNTVFWYRQTMMQGLELLAYFRNRAPLDDSGMPKDRFSAEMPDATLATLKIQPSEPRDSAVYFCASGLKLDRVWAYGYTFGSGTRLTVV.

The rearrangement uses TRBV4-1 and TRBJ2-1, with 8 nucleotides matching TRBD2. CDR1 and CDR2 (germline): MGHRA, YSYEKL. V was pared by 0 bases and J by 7 bases, with 2 bases of the junction left unmatched. The length of the CDR3 is 14 residues. CDR3 bases: TGCGCCAGCAGCCAAGAGGGGACTAGAAATGAGCAGTTCTTC. Translated, it gives CASSQEGTRNEQFF.

The V and J genes are TRBV5-4 and TRBJ1-4; a possible D gene is TRBD1 (5 bases). Trimming shortened V by 7 bases and J by 8 bases, and 9 bases separated the two germline ends. From germline, CDR1 is SGHNT and CDR2 YYREEE (reference sequence). CDR3 length equals 11 residues. For the CDR3, the DNA is TGTGCCAGCGGAGAGGGGGAAAAACTGTTTTTT. As protein: CASGEGEKLFF.

This chain uses TRBV7-2 with TRBJ1-5; D gene unclear. Germline loops: CDR1 SGHTA, CDR2 FQGNSA. The CDR3 runs 14 residues. V was pared by 2 bases and J by 2 bases, with 7 bases between. Here the CDR3 reads CASSLMSGNQPQHF. CDR3 sequence (DNA): TGTGCCAGCAGCTTAATGTCAGGCAATCAGCCCCAGCATTTT.

This chain's CDR3 is CASSLYGTTEAKNIQYF. Here the CDR3 DNA reads TGTGCCAGCAGCTTGTACGGGACTACAGAAGCCAAAAACATTCAGTACTTC. The chain links TRBV5-6 to TRBJ2-4; 7 bases map to TRBD2. The germline V gene has CDR1 SGHDT and CDR2 YYEEEE. This CDR3 spans 17 amino acids. Trimming at V came to 1 base and at J to 0 bases, leaving 7 bases not matched to a gene.

This chain uses TRBV5-4 with TRBJ2-5; possible D gene TRBD2, 6 bases. The DNA matches TRBJ2-7 better at its end, which makes the J call doubtful. Germline CDR1 reads SGHNT; CDR2 reads YYREEE (reference sequence). The CDR3 has 13 residues. The chain's CDR3 is CASRPLGGSEQYF. CDR3 in DNA: TGTGCCAGCAGACCCCTGGGGGGTTCCGAGCAGTACTTC.

The rearrangement joins TRBV5-1 to TRBJ2-7; D is unresolved. Germline CDR1 SGHRS, CDR2 YFSETQ. Trimming removed 0 bases at V and 0 bases at J, with 10 bases between. The CDR3 totals 15 residues. CDR3 in DNA: TGCGCCAGCAGCTTGGGACACTTGGACTCCTACGAGCAGTACTTC. Its protein is CASSLGHLDSYEQYF.

The chain carries TRBV7-3 and TRBJ1-2, with TRBD1 matching over 12 bases. The CDR3 covers 17 residues. The junction had 13 bases not matched to a gene; V was cut back by 5 bases and J by 6 bases. Germline CDR1 is SGHTA and CDR2 is FQGTGA. The CDR3 sequence is CASSANSGTGGVDGYTF. Written as DNA, the CDR3 is TGTGCCAGCAGCGCCAACTCCGGGACAGGGGGCGTGGATGGCTACACCTTC.

The gene calls are TRBV5-5 and TRBJ1-5; D call uncertain. The V gene's germline CDR1 is SGHKS and CDR2 YYEKEE (reference sequence). The CDR3 contains 15 residues. Deletions cut 5 bases from V and 3 bases from J, with 15 bases between. The CDR3 here is CASSPVYGPNQPQHF. The CDR3 DNA reads as TGTGCCAGCAGTCCGGTGTACGGCCCCAATCAGCCCCAGCATTTT. Using reference TRBV5-5 and TRBJ1-5 for the parts outside the CDR3, the full variable domain is DAGVTQSPTHLIKTRGQQVTLRCSPISGHKSVSWYQQVLGQGPQFIFQYYEKEERGRGNFPDRFSARQFPNYSSELNVNALLLGDSALYLCASSPVYGPNQPQHFGDGTRLSIL.

The chain employs TRBV11-1 and TRBJ2-1; possibly TRBD1 or TRBD2 for D (5 bases each). The V gene lost 5 bases and the J gene lost 8 bases, with 22 bases spanning the gap. The CDR3 sequence is 16 residues long. Germline V gives CDR1 SGHAT, CDR2 FQDESV (reference sequence). CDR3 sequence: CASSPSAGTGWDEQFF. In DNA form, the CDR3 reads TGTGCCAGCAGCCCCTCAGCAGGGACGGGGTGGGATGAGCAGTTCTTC.

This chain links TRBV11-2 with TRBJ2-7, with unresolved D. CDR3 size: 13 residues. V dropped 3 bases and J dropped 4 bases, with 10 bases sitting between them. Germline values: CDR1 SGHAT, CDR2 FQNNGV. The chain's CDR3 is CASSLQANYEQYF. Written as DNA, the CDR3 is TGTGCCAGCAGCTTGCAGGCGAATTACGAGCAGTACTTC.

The chain joins TRBV2 to TRBJ2-4; no reliable D call. The V end was cut by 6 bases, the J end by 0 bases, with 12 bases between. Per germline, CDR1 SNHLY and CDR2 FYNNEI. CDR3 length equals 15 residues. The DNA of the CDR3 is TGTGCCAGCAGCCCCGAGGAGATAGCCAAAAACATTCAGTACTTC. The encoded protein is CASSPEEIAKNIQYF.

This clone turned up a few times. The V gene is TRBV19, the J gene TRBJ2-5; D is perhaps TRBD1 or TRBD2 (5 bases each). The CDR3 is 14 residues long. Trimming cost V 8 bases and J 1 base, with 14 bases left between them. Germline-derived CDR1 and CDR2 are LNHDA and SQIVND (reference sequence). In DNA form, the CDR3 reads TGTGCCAGTCGACGGGACCTGGCCCAAGAGACCCAGTACTTC. Translation gives CASRRDLAQETQYF. The full variable domain, rest sourced from reference TRBV19 and TRBJ2-5, is DGGITQSPKYLFRKEGQNVTLSCEQNLNHDAMYWYRQDPGQGLRLIYYSQIVNDFQKGDIAEGYSVSREKKESFPLTVTSAQKNPTAFYLCASRRDLAQETQYFGPGTRLLVL.

The J gene is TRBJ2-3, the V gene TRBV14, with 13 bases identical to TRBD2. Germline V lookup: CDR1 SGHDN, CDR2 FVKESK. This CDR3 comprises 22 residues. J lost 0 bases, V lost 1 base, and 16 bases had no gene match. This CDR3 reads CASSQGIPPGLAGLSSTDTQYF. The CDR3 nucleotides read TGTGCCAGCAGCCAAGGAATCCCCCCGGGACTAGCGGGATTATCTAGCACAGATACGCAGTATTTT.